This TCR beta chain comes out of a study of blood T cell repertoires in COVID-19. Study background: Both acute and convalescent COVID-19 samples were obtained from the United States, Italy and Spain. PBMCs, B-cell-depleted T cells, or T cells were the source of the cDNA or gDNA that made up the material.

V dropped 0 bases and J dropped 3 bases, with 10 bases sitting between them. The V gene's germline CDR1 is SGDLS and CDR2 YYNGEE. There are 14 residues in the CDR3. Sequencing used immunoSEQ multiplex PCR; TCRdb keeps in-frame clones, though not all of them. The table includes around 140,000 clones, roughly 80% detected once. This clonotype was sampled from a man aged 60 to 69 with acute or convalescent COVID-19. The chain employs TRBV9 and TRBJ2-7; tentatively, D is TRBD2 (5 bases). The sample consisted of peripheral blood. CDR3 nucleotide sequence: TGTGCCAGCAGCGTAGTCCCAGGAGGCTACGAGCAGTACTTC. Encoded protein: CASSVVPGGYEQYF.